Sequencing of this T cell receptor (beta chain) was carried out in a study of Graves' ophthalmopathy and Graves' hyperthyroidism. Study information: Over 18 months of follow-up, stable hyperthyroidism required that no ophthalmopathy appear. Whole-study findings and limits: Most expanded clonotypes from thyroid (those above 0.001 frequency) were also found in blood. Ophthalmopathy progression was predicted by the model at roughly 69% sensitivity and 72.22% specificity.

The CDR3 covers 15 residues. The V gene lost 7 bases and the J gene lost 1 base, with 15 bases spanning the gap. As regards this clonotype: Antigen specificity is unknown.

New diagnoses, under 2 months' duration, and ages 18 to 65 characterized the hyperthyroidism patients. RNA transcripts were the template, and TCR beta CDR3 regions were amplified from them. HTBI primers primed a first-round RT-PCR, and a second-round multiplex PCR followed. TCRdb reprocessed the multiplex PCR reads via MiXCR and lists one record per CDR3 protein. The table has about 550,000 distinct CDR3 sequences, less than 45% seen once. This TCR derives from an adult man with Graves' hyperthyroidism. The sample consisted of peripheral blood or thyroid tissue (not recorded which). The V and J genes are TRBV12-3 or TRBV12-4 and TRBJ2-3; D is ambiguous. CDR3 DNA sequence: TGTGCCAGCACGTGGAGCCTAGGTGGCACAGATACGCAGTATTTT. Encoded protein: CASTWSLGGTDTQYF.